The 30 T cell receptor beta chains below come from one sample, sequenced in a study of T cells in Graves' hyperthyroidism and ophthalmopathy. RNA transcripts gave rise to amplified TCR beta CDR3 regions. The TCR CDR3 first-round RT-PCR relied on the HTBI primer set. TCRdb passed the multiplex PCR reads through MiXCR, listing each CDR3 protein once. The data hold 700,000 to 850,000 distinct CDR3 sequences, with over 35% observed a single time. The sequenced material came from blood. The receptors were sampled from a woman aged 40 to 50 with Graves' hyperthyroidism.

In its sample, this clonotype was seen many times. The V and J genes are TRBV2 and TRBJ1-5, with D perhaps matching TRBD1 (5 bases). Trimming removed 7 bases at V and 3 bases at J, with 13 bases between. CDR3 length equals 14 residues. Per germline, CDR1 SNHLY and CDR2 FYNNEI. The CDR3 region is CASIGGGYNQPQHF. The CDR3 nucleotides read TGTGCCAGCATTGGGGGGGGTTACAATCAGCCCCAGCATTTT.

This clonotype was recorded at least ten times. The rearrangement joins TRBV24-1 to TRBJ1-5, with D tentatively TRBD1 (5 bases). V was clipped by 1 base and J by 3 bases, with 9 bases between them. This CDR3 comprises 15 residues. Per germline, CDR1 KGHDR and CDR2 SFDVKD. The CDR3 region is CATSDFGDDNQPQHF. As DNA, the CDR3 is TGTGCCACCAGTGATTTCGGGGACGACAATCAGCCCCAGCATTTT.

This chain joins TRBV20-1 and TRBJ2-5, with D possibly matching TRBD1 (6 bases). The germline V gene encodes CDR1 DFQATT and CDR2 SNEGSKA (reference sequence). The CDR3 length is 15 residues. Trimming took off 1 base at V and 5 bases at J, with 17 bases between the two ends. CDR3 bases: TGCAGTGCTAGAGCCTTGACAGATACAGGGGAGACCCAGTACTTC. Translation: CSARALTDTGETQYF.

This clonotype was counted at least ten times. The V call is TRBV24-1, the J call TRBJ2-2; D might be TRBD1 or TRBD2, each matching 5 bases. Germline V lookup: CDR1 KGHDR, CDR2 SFDVKD. V was cut by 6 bases and J by 6 bases, with 10 bases left in between. The CDR3 contains 13 residues. CDR3 in amino acids: CATSPLGAGELFF. The CDR3 DNA is TGTGCCACCAGTCCGTTGGGGGCCGGGGAGCTGTTTTTT.

The genes are TRBV6-5 and TRBJ2-6; D gene unclear. The V gene's germline CDR1 is MNHEY and CDR2 SVGAGI. The CDR3 totals 16 residues. Deletions cut 1 base from V and 4 bases from J, with 11 bases between. CDR3 protein: CASSYFGQTGANVLTF. The DNA of the CDR3 is TGTGCCAGCAGTTACTTCGGCCAAACGGGGGCCAACGTCCTGACTTTC.

This chain links TRBV30 with TRBJ1-1, with D maybe TRBD1 (5 bases). Trimming left V 5 bases short and J 4 bases short, with 14 bases between. Germline assignment: CDR1 GTSNPN and CDR2 SVGIG (reference sequence). CDR3 length: 13 amino acids. CDR3 amino acids: CAWLKGRVTEAFF. The CDR3 DNA sequence: TGTGCCTGGCTTAAGGGGCGCGTCACTGAAGCTTTCTTT.

This rearrangement joins TRBV30 to TRBJ1-2; D not certain. Per germline, CDR1 GTSNPN and CDR2 SVGIG (reference sequence). This CDR3 comprises 12 residues. Deletions cut 0 bases from V and 8 bases from J, with 10 bases between. DNA of the CDR3: TGTGCCTGGAGTGTACCCGGACGGGGCTACACCTTC. Amino acid sequence: CAWSVPGRGYTF.

A word on this clonotype: A much larger clone differs by one base, so this may be a read error. The chain employs TRBV7-2 and TRBJ2-6, with D unclear. V gave up 5 bases and J gave up 6 bases, with 14 bases separating them. The V gene's germline CDR1 is SGHTA and CDR2 FQGNSA. CDR3 length: 15 amino acids. The CDR3 loop is CASSQREAEANVLTF. The CDR3 nucleotides are TGTGCCAGCAGCCAAAGGGAAGCTGAGGCCAACGTCCTGACTTTC.

The rearrangement joins TRBV28 to TRBJ1-6; D unclear. The CDR3 has 14 residues. Germline V gives CDR1 MDHEN, CDR2 SYDVKM. The V gene lost 3 bases and the J gene lost 9 bases, with 12 bases spanning the gap. CDR3 bases: TGTGCCAGCAGTTTTCTCAGAGAGGGTTCACCCCTCCACTTT. It codes for CASSFLREGSPLHF.

This CDR3 is CASSYSRNLYEQYF. CDR3 in DNA: TGTGCCAGCAGTTACTCGAGGAATCTCTACGAGCAGTACTTC. This chain joins TRBV6-5 and TRBJ2-7; D is unresolved. The V and J ends lost 0 bases and 3 bases respectively, with 9 bases between them. The CDR3 sequence is 14 residues long. In germline, CDR1 is MNHEY, CDR2 SVGAGI.

This clonotype was counted between two and nine times. The chain uses TRBV6-5 and TRBJ2-7; 12 bases fit TRBD2. J gave up 3 bases and V 5 bases, and 8 bases lay outside the gene matches. CDR3 length: 16 amino acids. Per the germline V gene, CDR1 is MNHEY and CDR2 is SVGAGI. CDR3 sequence: CASSGPTTSGSYEQYF. In DNA, the CDR3 is TGTGCCAGCAGTGGGCCGACGACTAGCGGGAGCTACGAGCAGTACTTC.

This chain connects TRBV25-1 to TRBJ1-6, with D possibly matching TRBD1 (6 bases). The CDR3 consists of 14 residues. CDR1 and CDR2 (germline): MGHDK, SYGVNS. The V end was cut by 7 bases, the J end by 8 bases, with 15 bases between. The CDR3 DNA reads as TGTGCCAGCACCGCTGGACAGATCGATTCACCCCTCCACTTT. Translated, it gives CASTAGQIDSPLHF.

V and J are TRBV10-3 and TRBJ1-1; no reliable D call. The germline gives CDR1 ENHRY, CDR2 SYGVKD. Between the trimmed V and J ends, which lost 5 bases and 0 bases, there was a span of 13 bases. The CDR3 consists of 15 residues. The CDR3 DNA reads TGTGCCATCAGTCCCCTTAACCCAATGAACACTGAAGCTTTCTTT. Translating gives CAISPLNPMNTEAFF.

The chain has TRBV7-9 and TRBJ2-7; D is ambiguous. The CDR3 is 11 residues long. Per germline, CDR1 SEHNR and CDR2 FQNEAQ (reference sequence). The V end was cut by 4 bases, the J end by 7 bases, with 8 bases between. The CDR3 bases are TGTGCCAGCAGCTCCATCAATGAGCAGTACTTC. Its translation is CASSSINEQYF. The full variable domain, completed using reference TRBV7-9 and TRBJ2-7, is DTGVSQNPRHKITKRGQNVTFRCDPISEHNRLYWYRQTLGQGPEFLTYFQNEAQLEKSRLLSDRFSAERPKGSFSTLEIQRTEQGDSAMYLCASSSINEQYFGPGTRLTVT.

V is TRBV12-3 or TRBV12-4 and J is TRBJ2-3; 9 nucleotides match TRBD2. The CDR3 spans 12 residues. V lost 7 bases and J lost 12; bases outside the gene matches: 8. CDR3 bases: TGTGCCAGCACAACAGGGACTAGCCCCCAGTATTTT. It yields the protein CASTTGTSPQYF.

A remark on this clonotype: At one end, the junction sequence differs from germline, possibly due to a read error. The V call is TRBV5-1, the J call TRBJ1-1; D might be TRBD1 (5 bases). This CDR3 spans 15 amino acids. Germline V lookup: CDR1 SGHRS, CDR2 YFSETQ. The CDR3 loop reads CASSLAELGTLDALF. The CDR3 DNA follows: TGCGCCAGCAGCTTGGCCGAATTGGGGACCTTGGACGCTCTCTTT.

There are a few counts of this clonotype. The V call is TRBV7-9, the J call TRBJ2-7; a possible D gene is TRBD2 (6 bases). This CDR3 has 14 amino acids. The V gene's germline CDR1 is SEHNR and CDR2 FQNEAQ (reference sequence). Trimming removed 4 bases from V and 3 bases from J, with 13 bases in between. The CDR3 protein is CASSYQPGDYEQYF. DNA of the CDR3: TGTGCCAGCAGCTACCAACCGGGGGACTACGAGCAGTACTTC.

This clonotype has at least ten counts. The chain links TRBV5-1 to TRBJ2-2; D unresolved. The V end lost 4 bases, the J end lost 6 bases, and 7 bases lay between the germline ends. The CDR3 extends over 12 amino acids. Looked up from germline, CDR1 is SGHRS and CDR2 is YFSETQ. For the CDR3, the DNA is TGCGCCAGCAGCCCAATGGCCGGGGAGCTGTTTTTT. Translation gives CASSPMAGELFF.

V usage is TRBV6-2 or TRBV6-3 and J usage is TRBJ1-5; possible D gene TRBD1, 5 bases. V was trimmed by 6 bases and J by 0 bases, leaving 12 bases between them. CDR1 is MNHEY, CDR2 SVGEGT, per germline. The CDR3 runs 15 residues. The chain's CDR3 is CASRNRRNSNQPQHF. The CDR3, as DNA: TGTGCCAGCAGAAACAGGAGGAATAGCAATCAGCCCCAGCATTTT.

The J gene is TRBJ2-3, the V gene TRBV25-1, with D possibly matching TRBD2 (6 bases). The V gene's germline CDR1 is MGHDK and CDR2 SYGVNS. V gave up 5 bases and J gave up 6 bases, with 18 bases separating them. The CDR3 totals 15 residues. As DNA, the CDR3 is TGTGCCAGCAGTATACGGGCTAGCGTGTCCGATACGCAGTATTTT. Translating it yields CASSIRASVSDTQYF.

This sequence joins TRBV29-1 and TRBJ1-2; D perhaps matches TRBD1 (6 bases). CDR3 size: 13 residues. V was shortened by 4 bases and J by 0 bases, with 9 bases between the two germline ends. In germline, CDR1 is SQVTM, CDR2 ANQGSEA. Written as DNA, the CDR3 is TGCAGCGTTGCCCGGACAGCTAACTATGGCTACACCTTC. Translation: CSVARTANYGYTF.

This clonotype was seen ten or more times. This sequence joins TRBV4-3 and TRBJ1-6, with 9 bases lining up with TRBD1. V shed 2 bases and J 9 bases; nucleotides not matched to a gene: 5. Germline CDR1 is LGHNA and CDR2 is YSLEER. The CDR3 runs 15 residues. The CDR3: CASSQHDRGASPLHF. The CDR3 DNA reads as TGCGCCAGCAGCCAACACGACAGGGGGGCTTCACCCCTCCACTTT.

The sample holds many counts of this clonotype. V is TRBV5-4 and J is TRBJ2-2; unclear D gene. The V gene lost 4 bases and the J gene lost 1 base, with 5 bases spanning the gap. CDR3 length: 13 residues. Germline CDR1 and CDR2: SGHNT and YYREEE (reference sequence). The CDR3 is CASSALNTGELFF. CDR3 nucleotides: TGTGCCAGCAGCGCCCTGAACACCGGGGAGCTGTTTTTT.

This chain uses TRBV24-1 with TRBJ2-3, with D perhaps being TRBD1 or TRBD2 (5 bases each). Germline V gene sequence: CDR1 KGHDR, CDR2 SFDVKD. Trimming left V 2 bases short and J 7 bases short, with 15 bases between. CDR3 length equals 15 residues. CDR3: CATSDSGHPLNTQYF. Here the CDR3 DNA reads TGTGCCACCAGTGATTCGGGGCATCCACTGAATACGCAGTATTTT.

This clonotype was counted a few times. The chain joins TRBV19 to TRBJ1-5; weak D call: TRBD1 (5 bases). V was cut by 10 bases and J by 6 bases, with 16 bases left in between. The CDR3 consists of 13 residues. Germline assignment: CDR1 LNHDA and CDR2 SQIVND (reference sequence). CDR3 amino acids: CATRAGVFQPQHF. The CDR3 DNA reads as TGTGCCACACGGGCGGGGGTTTTTCAGCCCCAGCATTTT.

In the case of this clonotype: One base away lies a much larger clone, so this may be a sequencing read error. No conserved phenylalanine or tryptophan ends this CDR3, so it is likely a read error. The rearrangement uses TRBV20-1 and TRBJ2-7, with D possibly TRBD2 on 5 matching bases. V lost 5 bases, J lost 2 bases, and 10 bases lay in between. The CDR3 is 12 residues long. Germline loops: CDR1 DFQATT, CDR2 SNEGSKA (reference sequence). In nucleotides, the CDR3 is TGCAGTGCTGAGGGATATGCCTACGAGCAGTACTAC. This translates into CSAEGYAYEQYY.

This rearrangement joins TRBV24-1 to TRBJ1-5, with a tentative D call TRBD1 (6 bases). V lost 1 base to trimming and J lost 5 bases, with 11 bases between them. CDR1 and CDR2 (germline): KGHDR, SFDVKD. This CDR3 comprises 15 residues. In DNA form, the CDR3 reads TGTGCCACCAGTGATTTAGGGGACACTCATCAGCCCCAGCATTTT. Translating gives CATSDLGDTHQPQHF.

This clonotype was detected ten times or more. V and J are TRBV11-2 and TRBJ2-7; 13 bases align to TRBD2. CDR3 size: 15 residues. Germline CDR1 is SGHAT and CDR2 is FQNNGV. V shed 5 bases, J shed 3 bases, and the junction held 4 bases outside the gene matches. CDR3 protein: CASSAGLAGNYEQYF. The DNA of the CDR3 is TGTGCCAGCAGCGCGGGACTAGCGGGAAACTACGAGCAGTACTTC.

A few counts support this clonotype. The chain links TRBV28 to TRBJ2-7; possibly TRBD1 for D (5 bases). This CDR3 has 12 amino acids. Germline V gene sequence: CDR1 MDHEN, CDR2 SYDVKM. The V end lost 5 bases, the J end lost 6 bases, and 11 bases lay between the germline ends. CDR3 sequence: CASSPTVGEQYF. In DNA form, the CDR3 reads TGTGCCAGCAGTCCGACAGTTGGCGAGCAGTACTTC. The whole variable domain, filled in from reference TRBV28 and TRBJ2-7, reads DVKVTQSSRYLVKRTGEKVFLECVQDMDHENMFWYRQDPGLGLRLIYFSYDVKMKEKGDIPEGYSVSREKKERFSLILESASTNQTSMYLCASSPTVGEQYFGPGTRLTVT.

This clonotype was counted only a few times. In DNA form, the CDR3 reads TGTGCCAGTAATGACGAGGTCGCAGGGGCCAACGTCCTGACTTTC. It codes for CASNDEVAGANVLTF. The chain is built from TRBV19 and TRBJ2-6; unclear D gene. V lost 7 bases to trimming and J lost 4 bases, with 14 bases between them. This CDR3 is 15 amino acids long. The V gene's germline CDR1 is LNHDA and CDR2 SQIVND (reference sequence). The complete variable domain, with remaining parts taken from reference TRBV19 and TRBJ2-6, reads DGGITQSPKYLFRKEGQNVTLSCEQNLNHDAMYWYRQDPGQGLRLIYYSQIVNDFQKGDIAEGYSVSREKKESFPLTVTSAQKNPTAFYLCASNDEVAGANVLTFGAGSRLTVL.